This TCR beta chain originates from a study of blood T cell repertoires in COVID-19 (dated by TCRdb to 2020 to 2021). Regarding the research as a whole: Collaborator samples came from the United States, Italy and Spain and covered acute and convalescent phases of COVID-19. The prospective study material was composed of cDNA or gDNA derived from T cells, B-cell-depleted T cells, or PBMCs. The dataset comprised deeply sampled blood TCRbeta repertoires from subjects exposed to, actively infected with, or recovered from COVID-19. A freely available public database, intended as a resource for researchers studying the immune response to SARS-CoV-2, is where the repertoires were released. Samples were obtained from the ongoing ImmuneRACE study (first 160 participants) and from over a thousand subjects provided by 6 global collaborators. Sample metadata almost always included a de-identified subject ID, COVID-19 status, age in years and sex. Where available, HLA class I and class II types were taken from metadata supplied by the sample provider and were not determined by assay-based typing. Summary of the overall study and its limitations: The amount of clinical and demographic metadata varied by source and participant and was provided uncurated.

Turning to this clone: Its target antigen remains unknown. No qualities accompany the bases; no much larger clone lies one base away.

TCRbeta CDR3 regions were amplified from genomic DNA using the immunoSEQ Assay, a bias-controlled multiplex PCR. The paper's data handling went like this. The number of nucleated cells in each sample was estimated by amplification of reference gene primers within the assay. To quantify the absolute abundance of each unique TCRbeta CDR3 rearrangement, sequence reads were collapsed and filtered. For each sample, productive Simpson clonality was calculated as the square root of Simpson's diversity index across productive rearrangements. TCRdb holds this immuneACCESS table with in-frame rearrangements only. Some clones are missing; in checked studies, unresolved V genes explain under half, and the rest has no known cause. V, J and clone size are taken as reported in that table, and D and trimming were inferred from the DNA itself. The sample records fewer than 90,000 clones, 84% of which are singletons. 36% of the sample comes from the top ten.

The CDR3 starts with the cysteine, ends with the phenylalanine, and has 14 residues. Kept here is only the CDR3 DNA, which spans 42 bases and is read in frame from base 1. V is trimmed back by 1 base and J by 5 bases, and the junction contains 4 bases that no gene match accounts for. From a lookup of the germline V gene (reference sequence), CDR1 and CDR2 are LNHDA and SQIVND. The collaborating institutions used their own protocols to collect whole blood in K2EDTA tubes. For TCRbeta analysis, collaborators shipped samples in one of three forms: frozen whole blood, isolated PBMCs, or DNA extracted from either of those sample types.

The chain couples TRBV19 to TRBJ1-1; 7 central nucleotides agree with TRBD1. Source material: peripheral blood. The receptor was isolated from a man between 65 and 79 years old with acute or convalescent COVID-19. DNA sequence: TGTGCCAGTAGTATAGTTCAGGGGGAAACTGAAGCTTTCTTT. It translates as CASSIVQGETEAFF.